This entry describes one TCR beta chain. The PCR contained 60 Vbeta and 13 Jbeta primers. Clones were read by immunoSEQ multiplex PCR, and TCRdb kept only the in-frame ones, dropping some. The table gives approximately 110,000 clones; the top ten clones make up more than 1% of it. This entry comes from a study of cytomegalovirus exposure and HLA in healthy donors. CDR1 and CDR2 (germline): LGHNA, YNFKEQ. Trimming cost V 0 bases and J 3 bases, with 12 bases left between them. The CDR3 consists of 15 residues. The chain combines TRBV4-2 with TRBJ2-7; maybe TRBD1 (5 bases). The sequence derives from a man aged 18 to 35 in good health and CMV-seronegative. Sequences were obtained from PBMCs. The CDR3 protein is CASSQEGRAYYEQYF. The CDR3 DNA follows: TGTGCCAGCAGCCAAGAGGGCAGGGCCTACTACGAGCAGTACTTC.